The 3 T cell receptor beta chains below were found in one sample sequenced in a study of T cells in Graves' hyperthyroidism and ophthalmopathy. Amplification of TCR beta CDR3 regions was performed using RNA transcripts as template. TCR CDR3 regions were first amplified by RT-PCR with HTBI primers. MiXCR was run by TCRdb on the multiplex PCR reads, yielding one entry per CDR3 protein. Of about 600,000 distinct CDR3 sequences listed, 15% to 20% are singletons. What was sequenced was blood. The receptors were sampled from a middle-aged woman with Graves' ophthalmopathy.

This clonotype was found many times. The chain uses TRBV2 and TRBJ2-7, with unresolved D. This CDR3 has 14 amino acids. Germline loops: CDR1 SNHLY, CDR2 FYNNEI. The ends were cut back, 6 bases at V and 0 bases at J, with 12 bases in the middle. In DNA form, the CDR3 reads TGTGCCAGCAGACGGACGCTCAGCTCCTACGAGCAGTACTTC. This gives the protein CASRRTLSSYEQYF.

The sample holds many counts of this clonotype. CDR3 in amino acids: CSAPRRASTAYEQYF. CDR3 DNA sequence: TGCAGTGCTCCCCGGAGGGCTAGCACAGCCTACGAGCAGTACTTC. The rearrangement joins TRBV20-1 to TRBJ2-7, with D perhaps TRBD2 (6 bases). Germline V gene sequence: CDR1 DFQATT, CDR2 SNEGSKA (reference sequence). V lost 5 bases to trimming and J lost 2 bases, with 19 bases between them. The CDR3 runs 15 residues.

CDR3 amino acids: CASSGRGWSSISPGANVLTF. The CDR3 DNA sequence: TGTGCCAGTAGTGGCCGGGGTTGGTCTAGTATCTCCCCTGGGGCCAACGTCCTGACTTTC. V usage is TRBV19 and J usage is TRBJ2-6; the D gene is possibly TRBD2 (5 bases). The V end was cut by 5 bases, the J end by 2 bases, with 25 bases between. Germline values: CDR1 LNHDA, CDR2 SQIVND (reference sequence). The CDR3 is 20 amino acids.